This is a list of T cell receptor beta chains from one sample in a study of T-cell reconstitution after alpha-beta-depleted transplantation in children. TCRdb passed the PCR reads through MiXCR, listing each CDR3 protein once. Altogether some 530,000 distinct CDR3 sequences are present, around 12% being singletons, with the ten largest covering about 5%. Material: PBMCs from the stem cell graft donor, obtained from the stem cell graft. The receptors originated from a human donor who donated a stem cell graft to a child with combined immunodeficiency. Each CDR3 is given with its conserved first and last residue. Fields, in order: CDR3 length, D gene, V gene, clone size, J gene, CDR3 DNA, CDR3 protein. A D gene is named only where the DNA matches it firmly. Only some rows state a clone size, as once, few, many or a class for expanded clones.

14	.	TRBV5-1	many	TRBJ2-5	TGCGCCAGCAGCTACCCTACGGACCAAGAGACCCAGTACTTC	CASSYPTDQETQYF
14	.	TRBV20-1	.	TRBJ2-1	TGCAGTGCTAGAGATCAGGACCTAGAGTCCAAGCAGTTCTTC	CSARDQDLESKQFF
15	TRBD1	TRBV10-3	few	TRBJ1-2	TGTGCCATCAGTGGCCAGCGACAGGGAAGCTATGGCTACACCTTC	CAISGQRQGSYGYTF
15	.	TRBV20-1	few	TRBJ2-1	TGCAGTGCTAGAACACGACAGAGCTCCTACAATGAGCAGTTCTTC	CSARTRQSSYNEQFF
16	TRBD2	TRBV7-2	many	TRBJ2-5	TGTGCCAGCAGCGGGACTAGCGGGGGTCCTAAAGAGACCCAGTACTTC	CASSGTSGGPKETQYF
13	.	TRBV6-2/TRBV6-3	.	TRBJ2-1	TGTGCCAGCAGTAAGACGAGGGGTGGTGAGCAGTTCTTC	CASSKTRGGEQFF
15	.	TRBV12-3/TRBV12-4	.	TRBJ2-5	TGTGCCAGCAGTTTAAATCTAGGTCGTCTGGGGACCCAGTACTTC	CASSLNLGRLGTQYF
16	TRBD1	TRBV24-1	.	TRBJ2-1	TGTGCCACCAGTGATAAGGGACAGGGGGCCATTAATGAGCAGTTCTTC	CATSDKGQGAINEQFF
15	TRBD2	TRBV5-1	.	TRBJ2-1	TGCGCCAGCAGCTTGAGCGGGAGCGGCGAAAATGAGCAGTTCTTC	CASSLSGSGENEQFF
15	.	TRBV10-3	.	TRBJ1-2	TGTGCCATCAGTGAAGACCAGGGACGGAGGTATGGCTACACCTTC	CAISEDQGRRYGYTF
12	.	TRBV7-9	.	TRBJ1-1	TGTGCCAGCAGCTTTATGAGGAATGAAGCTTTCTTT	CASSFMRNEAFF
13	.	TRBV12-3/TRBV12-4	few	TRBJ2-2	TGTGCCAGCAGTTTGGCGGGGCGCGGGGAGCTGTTTTTT	CASSLAGRGELFF
14	.	TRBV5-5	.	TRBJ1-2	TGTGCCAGCAGCTTGGCGGTTGGGGACTATGGCTACACCTTC	CASSLAVGDYGYTF
14	.	TRBV4-3	.	TRBJ2-5	TGCGCCAGCAGCCAAGTGGCAGGGCGCGAGACCCAGTACTTC	CASSQVAGRETQYF
15	.	TRBV21-1	.	TRBJ2-7	TGTGCCAGCAGCGCCCGGGACCAGCGGTACTACGAGCAGTACTTC	CASSARDQRYYEQYF
13	TRBD1	TRBV5-1	many	TRBJ2-4	TGCGCCAGCAGCGTAGGACAGGGACACATTCAGTACTTC	CASSVGQGHIQYF
13	.	TRBV29-1	.	TRBJ2-2	TGCAGCGTTGTCGACAGTTATACCGGGGAGCTGTTTTTT	CSVVDSYTGELFF
16	TRBD1	TRBV6-2/TRBV6-3	many	TRBJ2-5	TGTGCCAGCAGTTATGGGGGACAGGGACTTGAAGAGACCCAGTACTTC	CASSYGGQGLEETQYF
16	.	TRBV12-3/TRBV12-4	.	TRBJ2-1	TGTGCCAGCACGCTCGCTTGGGGGGACGCAGACAATGAGCAGTTCTTC	CASTLAWGDADNEQFF
15	.	TRBV6-2/TRBV6-3	many	TRBJ2-6	TGTGCCAGCAGAGACAGGTTCTCTGGGGCCAACGTCCTGACTTTC	CASRDRFSGANVLTF
15	.	TRBV20-1	few	TRBJ2-1	TGCAGTGCTAGAGGAGGAGCGGAGCTTTACAATGAGCAGTTCTTC	CSARGGAELYNEQFF
14	.	TRBV5-6	few	TRBJ2-1	TGTGCCAGCAGCGCAACACCAACAGGGACCGAGCAGTTCTTC	CASSATPTGTEQFF
16	.	TRBV6-1	many	TRBJ1-5	TGTGCCAGCAGTAAGGTGGGAGGGCGCAGCAATCAGCCCCAGCATTTT	CASSKVGGRSNQPQHF
14	.	TRBV3-1	few	TRBJ2-5	TGTGCCAGCAGCCAAGACATGTCCTCGGAGACCCAGTACTTC	CASSQDMSSETQYF
15	.	TRBV24-1	.	TRBJ2-2	TGTGCCACCAGTGGAGGGGAGGAGGTCGCCGGGGAGCTGTTTTTT	CATSGGEEVAGELFF
16	.	TRBV24-1	.	TRBJ2-4	TGTGCCACCAGTGATTTGAGGGGGATGATCAGAAACATTCAGTACTTC	CATSDLRGMIRNIQYF
13	TRBD2	TRBV20-1	few	TRBJ2-7	TGCAGTGCTTTAGCGGGCCAGCCCTGGGAGCAGTACTTC	CSALAGQPWEQYF
18	.	TRBV4-3	few	TRBJ2-2	TGCGCCAGCAGCCAAGACCGACGGCAGGGTAGTGTAACCGGGGAGCTGTTTTTT	CASSQDRRQGSVTGELFF
15	.	TRBV5-1	many	TRBJ2-3	TGCGCCAGCAGCTTGGTAGCACAGAGCACAGATACGCAGTATTTT	CASSLVAQSTDTQYF
15	TRBD2	TRBV4-1	few	TRBJ2-2	TGCGCCAGCAGTTTGAGCGGGAGTGACACCGGGGAGCTGTTTTTT	CASSLSGSDTGELFF
16	.	TRBV5-5	.	TRBJ2-5	TGTGCCAGCAAACTCTTCTCGACAACGCACCAAGAGACCCAGTACTTC	CASKLFSTTHQETQYF
13	.	TRBV12-3/TRBV12-4	few	TRBJ1-1	TGTGCCAGCAGTGCAGGGGCCCGCACTGAAGCTTTCTTT	CASSAGARTEAFF
15	TRBD2	TRBV5-1	many	TRBJ2-3	TGCGCCAGCAGCTTGGAGCGGGGAAGCACAGATACGCAGTATTTT	CASSLERGSTDTQYF
15	.	TRBV4-2	few	TRBJ2-1	TGTGCCAGCAGCCAAGAGTCCAGTTCCTACAATGAGCAGTTCTTC	CASSQESSSYNEQFF
14	TRBD1	TRBV5-1	many	TRBJ1-1	TGCGCCAGCAGAGACAGGGGGCGAGGGACTGAAGCTTTCTTT	CASRDRGRGTEAFF
13	.	TRBV18	many	TRBJ2-7	TGTGCCAGCTCACAGATGATGGACTACGAGCAGTACTTC	CASSQMMDYEQYF
13	.	TRBV18	few	TRBJ1-6	TGTGCCAGCTCACCAGGGGCTGATTCACCCCTCCACTTT	CASSPGADSPLHF
12	.	TRBV6-5	.	TRBJ2-1	TGTGCCAGCAGGGCAGGTTGGAATGAGCAGTTCTTC	CASRAGWNEQFF
16	TRBD1	TRBV7-3	many	TRBJ2-7	TGTGCCAGCAGCTTAAGGACAGGGGCTGAAACATACGAGCAGTACTTC	CASSLRTGAETYEQYF
11	TRBD2	TRBV13	many	TRBJ2-3	TGTGCCAGCAGCTCTGGACTAGAAGAATATTTT	CASSSGLEEYF